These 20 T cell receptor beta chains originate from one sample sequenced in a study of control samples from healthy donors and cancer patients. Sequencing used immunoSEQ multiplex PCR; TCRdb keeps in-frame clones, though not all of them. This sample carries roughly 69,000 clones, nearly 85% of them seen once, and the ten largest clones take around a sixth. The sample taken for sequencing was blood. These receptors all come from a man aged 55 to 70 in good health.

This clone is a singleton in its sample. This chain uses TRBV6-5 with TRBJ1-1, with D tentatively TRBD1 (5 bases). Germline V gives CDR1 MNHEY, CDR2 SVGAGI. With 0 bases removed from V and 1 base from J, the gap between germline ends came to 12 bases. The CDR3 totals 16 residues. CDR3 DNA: TGTGCCAGCAGTTACTCGTTAGGGGCACAGAACACTGAAGCTTTCTTT. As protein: CASSYSLGAQNTEAFF.

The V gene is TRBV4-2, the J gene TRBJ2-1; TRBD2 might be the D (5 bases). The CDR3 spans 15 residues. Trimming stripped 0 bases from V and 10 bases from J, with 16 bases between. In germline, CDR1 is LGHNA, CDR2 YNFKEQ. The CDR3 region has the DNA TGTGCCAGCAGCCAAGATCCGGCGGACCGGAGGGAGCAGTTCTTC. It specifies CASSQDPADRREQFF.

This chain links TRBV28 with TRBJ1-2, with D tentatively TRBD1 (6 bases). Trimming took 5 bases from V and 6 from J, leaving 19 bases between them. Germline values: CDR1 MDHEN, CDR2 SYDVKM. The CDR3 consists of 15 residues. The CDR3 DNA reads TGTGCCAGCAGTCGTATACAGGGAGGAGGAGATGGCTACACCTTC. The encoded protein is CASSRIQGGGDGYTF.

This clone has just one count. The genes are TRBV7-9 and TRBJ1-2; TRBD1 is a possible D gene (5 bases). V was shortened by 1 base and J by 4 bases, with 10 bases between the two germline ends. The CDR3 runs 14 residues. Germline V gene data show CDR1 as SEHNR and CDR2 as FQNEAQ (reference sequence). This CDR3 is CASSLGDGTYGYTF. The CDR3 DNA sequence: TGTGCCAGCAGCTTAGGGGACGGTACCTATGGCTACACCTTC.

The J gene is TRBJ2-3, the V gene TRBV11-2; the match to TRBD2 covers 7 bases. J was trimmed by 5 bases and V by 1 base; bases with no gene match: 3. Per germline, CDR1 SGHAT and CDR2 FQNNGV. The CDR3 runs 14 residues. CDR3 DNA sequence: TGTGCCAGCAGCTTAGCGGGGGGTTTAGATACGCAGTATTTT. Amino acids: CASSLAGGLDTQYF.

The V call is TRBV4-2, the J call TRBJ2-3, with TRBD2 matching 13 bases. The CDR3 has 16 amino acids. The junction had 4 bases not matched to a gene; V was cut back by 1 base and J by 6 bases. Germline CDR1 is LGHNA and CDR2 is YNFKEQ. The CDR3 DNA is TGTGCCAGCAGCCAAGGACTAGCGGGAGGCCGCGATACGCAGTATTTT. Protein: CASSQGLAGGRDTQYF.

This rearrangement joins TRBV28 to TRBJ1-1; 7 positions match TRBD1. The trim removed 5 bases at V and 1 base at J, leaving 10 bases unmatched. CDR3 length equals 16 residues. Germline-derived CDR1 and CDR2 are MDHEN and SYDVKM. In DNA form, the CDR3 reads TGTGCCAGCAGTCCTACGGACAGGCCGTCGAACACTGAAGCTTTCTTT. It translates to CASSPTDRPSNTEAFF.

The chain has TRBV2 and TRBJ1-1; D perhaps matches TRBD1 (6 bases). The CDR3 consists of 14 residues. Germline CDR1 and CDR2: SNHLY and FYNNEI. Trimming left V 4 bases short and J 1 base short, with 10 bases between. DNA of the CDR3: TGTGCCAGCAGTGCGGGACACACGAACACTGAAGCTTTCTTT. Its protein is CASSAGHTNTEAFF.

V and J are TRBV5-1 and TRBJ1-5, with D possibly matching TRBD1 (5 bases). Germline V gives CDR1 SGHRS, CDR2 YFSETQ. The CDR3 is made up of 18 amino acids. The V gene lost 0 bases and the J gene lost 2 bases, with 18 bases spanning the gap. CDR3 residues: CASSLAPLGRGGNQPQHF. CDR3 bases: TGCGCCAGCAGCTTGGCCCCATTGGGGAGGGGAGGCAATCAGCCCCAGCATTTT.

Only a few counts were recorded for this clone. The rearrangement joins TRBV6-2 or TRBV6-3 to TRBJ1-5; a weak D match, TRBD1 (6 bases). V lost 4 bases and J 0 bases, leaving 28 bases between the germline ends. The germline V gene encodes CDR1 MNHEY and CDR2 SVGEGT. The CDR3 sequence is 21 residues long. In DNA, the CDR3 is TGTGCCAGCAGTTTGAAATGGGAGGCCTGGACAGTCACCTTTAGCAATCAGCCCCAGCATTTT. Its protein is CASSLKWEAWTVTFSNQPQHF.

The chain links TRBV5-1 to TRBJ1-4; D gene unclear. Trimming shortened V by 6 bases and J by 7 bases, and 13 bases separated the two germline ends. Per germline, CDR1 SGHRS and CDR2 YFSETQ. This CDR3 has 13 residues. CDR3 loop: CASTSTTGEKLFF. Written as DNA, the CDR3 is TGCGCCAGCACTTCGACCACGGGTGAAAAACTGTTTTTT.

As DNA, the CDR3 is TGTGCCAGCAGTGAATATGTGTCTACCGAGCAGTACTTC. Its protein is CASSEYVSTEQYF. The chain carries TRBV25-1 and TRBJ2-7; D not certain. V lost 0 bases to trimming and J lost 6 bases, with 9 bases between them. The CDR3 sequence is 13 residues long. Germline CDR1 MGHDK, CDR2 SYGVNS.

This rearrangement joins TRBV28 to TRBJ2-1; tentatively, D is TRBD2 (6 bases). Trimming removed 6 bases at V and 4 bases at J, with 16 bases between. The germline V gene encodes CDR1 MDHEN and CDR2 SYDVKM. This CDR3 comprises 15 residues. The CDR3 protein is CASRRDSIGYNEQFF. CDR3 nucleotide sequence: TGTGCCAGCAGAAGGGACTCCATCGGGTACAATGAGCAGTTCTTC.

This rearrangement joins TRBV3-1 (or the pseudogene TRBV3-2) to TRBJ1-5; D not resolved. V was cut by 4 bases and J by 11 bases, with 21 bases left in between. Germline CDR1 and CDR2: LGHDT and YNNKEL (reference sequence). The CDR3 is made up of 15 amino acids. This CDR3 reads CASSPFTSGGDAQHF. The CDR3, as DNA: TGTGCCAGCAGCCCTTTCACTTCGGGTGGAGATGCCCAGCATTTT.

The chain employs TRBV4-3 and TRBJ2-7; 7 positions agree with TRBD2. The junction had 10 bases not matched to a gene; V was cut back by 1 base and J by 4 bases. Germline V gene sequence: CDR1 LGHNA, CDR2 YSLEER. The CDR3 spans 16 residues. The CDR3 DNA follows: TGCGCCAGCAGCCAAGTCGATGGGAGGGCGAGTTACGAGCAGTACTTC. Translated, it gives CASSQVDGRASYEQYF.

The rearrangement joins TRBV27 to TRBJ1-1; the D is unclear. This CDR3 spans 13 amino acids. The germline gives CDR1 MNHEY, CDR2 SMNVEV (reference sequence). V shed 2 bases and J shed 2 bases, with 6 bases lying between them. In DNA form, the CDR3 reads TGTGCCAGCAGTTTAGGATCTAACACTGAAGCTTTCTTT. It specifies CASSLGSNTEAFF.

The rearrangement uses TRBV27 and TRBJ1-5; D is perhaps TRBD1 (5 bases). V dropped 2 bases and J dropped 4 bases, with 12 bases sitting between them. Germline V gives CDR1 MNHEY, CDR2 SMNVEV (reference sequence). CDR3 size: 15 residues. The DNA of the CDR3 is TGTGCCAGCAGTTTAGGGGGTAGAGGGAATCAGCCCCAGCATTTT. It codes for CASSLGGRGNQPQHF.

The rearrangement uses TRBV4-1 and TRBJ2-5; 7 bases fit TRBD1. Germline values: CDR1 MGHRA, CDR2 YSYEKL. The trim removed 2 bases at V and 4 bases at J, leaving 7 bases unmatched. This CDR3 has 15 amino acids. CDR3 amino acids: CASSQKTGSGETQYF. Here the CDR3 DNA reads TGCGCCAGCAGCCAAAAGACAGGGTCGGGAGAGACCCAGTACTTC.

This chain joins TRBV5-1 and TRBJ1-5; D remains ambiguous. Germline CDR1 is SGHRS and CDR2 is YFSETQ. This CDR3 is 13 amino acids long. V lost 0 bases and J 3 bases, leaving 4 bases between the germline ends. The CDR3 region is CASSLDTNQPQHF. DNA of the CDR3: TGCGCCAGCAGCTTGGACACCAATCAGCCCCAGCATTTT.

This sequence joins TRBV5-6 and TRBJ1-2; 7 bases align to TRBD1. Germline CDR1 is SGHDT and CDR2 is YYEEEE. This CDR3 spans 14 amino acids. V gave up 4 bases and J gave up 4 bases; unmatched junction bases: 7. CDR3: CASSGMGQFYGYTF. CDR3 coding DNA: TGTGCCAGCAGCGGTATGGGACAGTTCTATGGCTACACCTTC. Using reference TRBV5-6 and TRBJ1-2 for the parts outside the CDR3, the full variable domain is DAGVTQSPTHLIKTRGQQVTLRCSPKSGHDTVSWYQQALGQGPQFIFQYYEEEERQRGNFPDRFSGHQFPNYSSELNVNALLLGDSALYLCASSGMGQFYGYTFGSGTRLTVV.